Listed below are T cell receptor beta chains from one sample, sequenced in a study of blood T cell repertoires in COVID-19. TCRdb's table, derived via immunoSEQ multiplex PCR, lists solely in-frame clones and lacks some. The sample holds about 120,000 clones, 79% seen once. Specimen: peripheral blood. Every receptor here comes from a woman older than 75 with acute or convalescent COVID-19. Each CDR3 is given with its conserved first and last residue. Not every row has a clone size; where given, it reads once, few, many or a size class.

v_gene: TRBV7-3; abundance: NA; j_gene: TRBJ2-2; len: 16; CDR3aa: CASSLTRTSGTGELFF
v_gene: TRBV5-1; abundance: few; j_gene: TRBJ2-1; len: 20; CDR3aa: CASSPPGLAGGPGGMDEQFF
v_gene: TRBV4-1; abundance: NA; j_gene: TRBJ2-5; len: 15; CDR3aa: CASSQSGRPQETQYF
v_gene: TRBV30; abundance: NA; j_gene: TRBJ2-3; len: 19; CDR3aa: CAWGTTGTGGVKVPDTQYF
v_gene: TRBV5-8; abundance: NA; j_gene: TRBJ1-1; len: 15; CDR3aa: CASSLYTQGPWAAFF
v_gene: TRBV6-6; abundance: NA; j_gene: TRBJ1-3; len: 14; CDR3aa: CASSTTGAGNTIYF
v_gene: TRBV9; abundance: NA; j_gene: TRBJ2-7; len: 15; CDR3aa: CASSVAGTASYEQYF
v_gene: TRBV6-6; abundance: NA; j_gene: TRBJ2-5; len: 15; CDR3aa: CASSYPGQGQETQYF
v_gene: TRBV7-3; abundance: NA; j_gene: TRBJ1-3; len: 14; CDR3aa: CASSPSGSGNTIYF
v_gene: TRBV5-1; abundance: NA; j_gene: TRBJ1-5; len: 16; CDR3aa: CASSLDPRGTGGIEHF
v_gene: TRBV28; abundance: few; j_gene: TRBJ2-1; len: 16; CDR3aa: CASRVTLAGGSKGQFF
v_gene: TRBV11-3; abundance: NA; j_gene: TRBJ2-5; len: 13; CDR3aa: CASSREYQETQYF
v_gene: TRBV7-2; abundance: NA; j_gene: TRBJ1-5; len: 15; CDR3aa: CASSLASRANQPQHF
v_gene: TRBV6-5; abundance: NA; j_gene: TRBJ1-4; len: 14; CDR3aa: CASRRDFSNEKLFF
v_gene: TRBV6-2/TRBV6-3; abundance: once; j_gene: TRBJ2-1; len: 16; CDR3aa: CASSPYGTSVYNEQFF
v_gene: TRBV27; abundance: NA; j_gene: TRBJ1-5; len: 14; CDR3aa: CASKGTGGFQPQHF
v_gene: TRBV5-6; abundance: NA; j_gene: TRBJ2-5; len: 16; CDR3aa: CASRAIGGREAETQYF
v_gene: TRBV28; abundance: NA; j_gene: TRBJ2-1; len: 15; CDR3aa: CASRGGRDSYNEQFF
v_gene: TRBV3-1/TRBV3-2; abundance: NA; j_gene: TRBJ2-3; len: 15; CDR3aa: CASTGLAGEVGTQYF
v_gene: TRBV6-5; abundance: once; j_gene: TRBJ1-4; len: 12; CDR3aa: CASRAPTGELFF
v_gene: TRBV5-1; abundance: NA; j_gene: TRBJ1-6; len: 15; CDR3aa: CASSLEAGLDSPLHF
v_gene: TRBV29-1; abundance: NA; j_gene: TRBJ2-3; len: 13; CDR3aa: CSVEGGSADTQYF
v_gene: TRBV29-1; abundance: NA; j_gene: TRBJ2-1; len: 15; CDR3aa: CSVWGSGGVYNEQFF
v_gene: TRBV4-3; abundance: NA; j_gene: TRBJ2-2; len: 18; CDR3aa: CASSQEWSRGLNTGELFF
v_gene: TRBV7-2; abundance: NA; j_gene: TRBJ2-3; len: 16; CDR3aa: CASSLSERGGHNTQYF
v_gene: TRBV19; abundance: few; j_gene: TRBJ2-1; len: 16; CDR3aa: CASSSQAGGPSGEQFF
v_gene: TRBV7-3; abundance: NA; j_gene: TRBJ1-6; len: 15; CDR3aa: CASSLQGQGGSPLHF
v_gene: TRBV6-5; abundance: NA; j_gene: TRBJ1-4; len: 15; CDR3aa: CATRGAGLINEKLFF
v_gene: TRBV2; abundance: NA; j_gene: TRBJ1-5; len: 19; CDR3aa: CASSAIPFDRTYSNQPQHF
v_gene: TRBV10-3; abundance: NA; j_gene: TRBJ2-5; len: 13; CDR3aa: CAPRGPEAETQYF
v_gene: TRBV6-1; abundance: NA; j_gene: TRBJ1-4; len: 14; CDR3aa: CASSEDFRRGKLFF
v_gene: TRBV6-6; abundance: NA; j_gene: TRBJ2-7; len: 12; CDR3aa: CASSPVANEQYF
v_gene: TRBV10-1; abundance: NA; j_gene: TRBJ2-7; len: 16; CDR3aa: CASSDRDTQCLYEQYF
v_gene: TRBV11-2; abundance: NA; j_gene: TRBJ2-1; len: 16; CDR3aa: CASSPVRGSNYNEQFF
v_gene: TRBV6-6; abundance: few; j_gene: TRBJ2-1; len: 13; CDR3aa: CASSYTSGHEQFF
v_gene: TRBV7-2; abundance: few; j_gene: TRBJ1-5; len: 15; CDR3aa: CASSPNGGSGQPQHF
v_gene: TRBV5-1; abundance: NA; j_gene: TRBJ2-1; len: 14; CDR3aa: CASRRLEPFDEQFF
v_gene: TRBV24-1; abundance: NA; j_gene: TRBJ2-7; len: 15; CDR3aa: CATSPGTGYWYEQYF
v_gene: TRBV12-3/TRBV12-4; abundance: NA; j_gene: TRBJ2-7; len: 13; CDR3aa: CASRPRGGYEQYF
v_gene: TRBV4-2; abundance: NA; j_gene: TRBJ1-2; len: 13; CDR3aa: CASSPDSNYGYTF
v_gene: TRBV7-8; abundance: NA; j_gene: TRBJ1-3; len: 13; CDR3aa: CASSTSGGNTIYF
v_gene: TRBV18; abundance: NA; j_gene: TRBJ2-3; len: 12; CDR3aa: CASSQGTDTQYF
v_gene: TRBV2; abundance: NA; j_gene: TRBJ2-2; len: 15; CDR3aa: CASSPRQVNTGELFF
v_gene: TRBV9; abundance: NA; j_gene: TRBJ1-2; len: 15; CDR3aa: CASSADVQGPEGYTF
v_gene: TRBV7-2; abundance: NA; j_gene: TRBJ1-4; len: 14; CDR3aa: CASSSQGLRQKLFF
v_gene: TRBV20-1; abundance: NA; j_gene: TRBJ1-4; len: 15; CDR3aa: CSASSGQATNEKLFF
v_gene: TRBV5-4; abundance: few; j_gene: TRBJ2-7; len: 12; CDR3aa: CALGGYPGEQYF
v_gene: TRBV5-8; abundance: NA; j_gene: TRBJ2-5; len: 14; CDR3aa: CASSPMVGQETQYF